One sample yielded the 26 T cell receptor beta chains listed below, sequenced in a study of identical twins. TCRdb analysed the 5' RACE reads with MiXCR anew, one entry per CDR3 protein. The sample has around 530,000 distinct CDR3 sequences; 13% to 15% are singletons. In addition, the sample was reused for a study of yellow fever vaccine responses in identical twins.

Specimen: CD4+ T cells sorted from blood. The source of these receptors is a woman between 18 and 29 years old in good health.

This clonotype was counted a few times. CDR3 region: CASSFLQGGKETQYF. The CDR3 bases are TGTGCCAGCAGCTTCTTGCAGGGTGGGAAAGAGACCCAGTACTTC. The gene calls are TRBV5-6 and TRBJ2-5; a possible D gene is TRBD1 (5 bases). Trimming removed 2 bases at V and 3 bases at J, with 14 bases between. Germline assignment: CDR1 SGHDT and CDR2 YYEEEE. CDR3 length equals 15 residues.

Worth noting for this clonotype: The germline gene is not matched at one end of the junction; a read error may be the cause. The rearrangement joins TRBV12-3 or TRBV12-4 to TRBJ2-5; TRBD2 is a possible D gene (6 bases). The CDR3 extends over 19 amino acids. This CDR3 is CTSSFGLWASEGGQETQYF. CDR3 in DNA: TGTACCAGCAGTTTTGGTCTCTGGGCCAGCGAGGGAGGCCAAGAGACCCAGTACTTC.

This clonotype was seen at least ten times. J is TRBJ1-1 and V is TRBV3-1, with a weak D call TRBD1 (5 bases). The germline V gene encodes CDR1 LGHDT and CDR2 YNNKEL (reference sequence). The V end lost 4 bases, the J end lost 1 base, and 10 bases lay between the germline ends. The CDR3 spans 14 residues. The CDR3 DNA is TGTGCCAGCAGCCGCGGCGGGGGGAACACTGAAGCTTTCTTT. This translates into CASSRGGGNTEAFF. The full variable domain, its missing parts supplied by reference TRBV3-1 and TRBJ1-1, is DTAVSQTPKYLVTQMGNDKSIKCEQNLGHDTMYWYKQDSKKFLKIMFSYNNKELIINETVPNRFSPKSPDKAHLNLHINSLELGDSAVYFCASSRGGGNTEAFFGQGTRLTVV.

V is TRBV12-3 or TRBV12-4 and J is TRBJ2-5; the D gene is possibly TRBD2 (5 bases). The CDR3 is made up of 14 amino acids. V gave up 3 bases and J gave up 0 bases, with 8 bases separating them. The CDR3 loop reads CASSFWENQETQYF. Written as DNA, the CDR3 is TGTGCCAGCAGTTTTTGGGAGAACCAAGAGACCCAGTACTTC.

The V and J genes are TRBV5-1 and TRBJ2-3; D unclear. This CDR3 is 17 amino acids long. Germline CDR1 is SGHRS and CDR2 is YFSETQ. Trimming cost V 0 bases and J 4 bases, with 18 bases left between them. The chain's CDR3 is CASSLVGSAASPDTQYF. The DNA for the CDR3 is TGCGCCAGCAGCTTGGTTGGCAGCGCGGCGAGTCCAGATACGCAGTATTTT.

This clonotype was detected a few times. The chain employs TRBV7-6 and TRBJ2-2, with 9 bases that match TRBD2. With 5 bases clipped from V and 2 bases from J, the junction kept 15 bases outside the gene matches. The CDR3 spans 19 residues. The V gene's germline CDR1 is SGHVS and CDR2 FNYEAQ. The CDR3 nucleotides read TGTGCCAGCAGCCGTCCGGGACTAGCCGTCAAAGCTAACACCGGGGAGCTGTTTTTT. It yields the protein CASSRPGLAVKANTGELFF.

A remark on this clonotype: Compared with germline, one end of the junction differs, possibly owing to a read error. The chain carries TRBV20-1 and TRBJ2-1; 9 positions agree with TRBD2. Germline CDR1 is DFQATT and CDR2 is SNEGSKA (reference sequence). The CDR3 is 16 residues long. CDR3 residues: CCAREVGLAPHNEQFF. The CDR3 DNA is TGCTGTGCTAGAGAGGTTGGACTAGCGCCCCACAATGAGCAGTTCTTC.

This clonotype was observed a handful of times. The gene calls are TRBV7-2 and TRBJ2-2; TRBD2 matches at 8 bases. Trimming at V came to 5 bases and at J to 0 bases, leaving 23 bases not matched to a gene. Germline CDR1 reads SGHTA; CDR2 reads FQGNSA. The length of the CDR3 is 22 residues. The CDR3 DNA reads as TGTGCCAGCAGCGGCATAGCGGGACATTCTATACCCTTATTTCCGAACACCGGGGAGCTGTTTTTT. Translated: CASSGIAGHSIPLFPNTGELFF.

This clonotype was observed a few times. V gene TRBV7-9 combines with J gene TRBJ1-5; no clear D gene. Germline loops: CDR1 SEHNR, CDR2 FQNEAQ (reference sequence). Trimming removed 5 bases from V and 8 bases from J, with 10 bases in between. This CDR3 has 12 residues. CDR3 DNA: TGTGCCAGCAGCGACCGAGAAAAGCCCCAGCATTTT. It yields the protein CASSDREKPQHF. The full variable domain, in which reference TRBV7-9 and TRBJ1-5 provide the parts outside the CDR3, is DTGVSQNPRHKITKRGQNVTFRCDPISEHNRLYWYRQTLGQGPEFLTYFQNEAQLEKSRLLSDRFSAERPKGSFSTLEIQRTEQGDSAMYLCASSDREKPQHFGDGTRLSIL.

V gene TRBV25-1 combines with J gene TRBJ2-7, with D unresolved. The CDR3 is 11 amino acids. Germline V gives CDR1 MGHDK, CDR2 SYGVNS. V lost 5 bases to trimming and J lost 6 bases, with 8 bases between them. The CDR3 reads CASSFGGEQYF. CDR3 nucleotide sequence: TGTGCCAGCAGTTTCGGTGGCGAGCAGTACTTC.

This clonotype was counted a few times. The chain couples TRBV9 to TRBJ2-3; D unresolved. The germline V gene has CDR1 SGDLS and CDR2 YYNGEE. The CDR3 length is 13 residues. The V and J ends lost 6 bases and 0 bases respectively, with 8 bases between them. As DNA, the CDR3 is TGTGCCAGCACCAAATCTAGCACAGATACGCAGTATTTT. Its translation: CASTKSSTDTQYF.

This clonotype was counted only a few times. The chain is built from TRBV10-3 and TRBJ2-3; D tentatively fits TRBD1 or TRBD2 (5 bases each). Germline V gene lookup returns CDR1 ENHRY and CDR2 SYGVKD. This CDR3 comprises 15 residues. Trimming removed 10 bases from V and 5 bases from J, with 22 bases in between. This chain's CDR3 is CATAPTGPAGDTQYF. The CDR3 region has the DNA TGTGCCACAGCTCCGACGGGGCCGGCGGGAGATACGCAGTATTTT.

This sequence joins TRBV7-9 and TRBJ2-2, with 7 bases that match TRBD2. Germline V CDR1 and CDR2: SEHNR, FQNEAQ (reference sequence). The junction had 1 base not matched to a gene; V was cut back by 3 bases and J by 0 bases. The CDR3 has 15 residues. The CDR3 here is CASSFAGANTGELFF. CDR3 nucleotide sequence: TGTGCCAGCAGCTTTGCGGGGGCGAACACCGGGGAGCTGTTTTTT.

This clonotype was seen a few times. The chain carries TRBV3-1 and TRBJ1-1; TRBD1 is a possible D gene (6 bases). V gave up 1 base and J gave up 7 bases, with 10 bases separating them. The germline gives CDR1 LGHDT, CDR2 YNNKEL (reference sequence). There are 13 residues in the CDR3. CDR3 residues: CASSQGAGVEAFF. CDR3 nucleotides: TGTGCCAGCAGCCAAGGGGCAGGGGTTGAAGCTTTCTTT.

In this sample, this clonotype turned up a few times. The chain employs TRBV11-2 and TRBJ2-2; 7 bases align to TRBD2. The CDR3 is 16 amino acids. The germline CDR1 and CDR2 sequences are SGHAT and FQNNGV. Losses at the gene ends were 5 bases for V and 7 bases for J; bases not matched to a gene: 13. CDR3 loop: CASSPRGGSNFGELFF. CDR3 coding DNA: TGTGCCAGCAGCCCTAGGGGCGGGAGTAATTTCGGGGAGCTGTTTTTT.

The chain links TRBV7-8 to TRBJ2-2; unclear D gene. CDR1 is SGHVS, CDR2 FQNEAQ, per germline. The CDR3 runs 14 residues. V lost 4 bases to trimming and J lost 1 base, with 7 bases between them. The CDR3 loop is CASSSQMNTGELFF. For the CDR3, the DNA is TGTGCCAGCAGCTCGCAGATGAACACCGGGGAGCTGTTTTTT.

The chain is built from TRBV12-3 or TRBV12-4 and TRBJ2-2; 8 positions match TRBD1. The V and J ends lost 5 bases and 4 bases, in that order; junction bases with no gene match: 9. The CDR3 length is 16 residues. The DNA for the CDR3 is TGTGCCAGCAGTATCGGACAGGGTGCTGCCACCGGGGAGCTGTTTTTT. It codes for CASSIGQGAATGELFF.

The chain has TRBV18 and TRBJ2-2; D is perhaps TRBD1 (6 bases). Germline V gene lookup returns CDR1 KGHSH and CDR2 LQKENI. V lost 0 bases and J 0 bases, leaving 11 bases between the germline ends. CDR3 length: 17 amino acids. DNA of the CDR3: TGTGCCAGCTCACCACCGGTTGGGGGCTCGAACACCGGGGAGCTGTTTTTT. Translation: CASSPPVGGSNTGELFF.

This clonotype was seen many times. The chain combines TRBV7-8 with TRBJ2-1, with D perhaps matching TRBD1 (5 bases). Germline assignment: CDR1 SGHVS and CDR2 FQNEAQ. CDR3 length equals 17 residues. Trimming stripped 6 bases from V and 0 bases from J, with 18 bases between. In nucleotides, the CDR3 is TGTGCCAGCAGTAACTGGCCACAGGAAACCTCCTACAATGAGCAGTTCTTC. Translation: CASSNWPQETSYNEQFF.

A few counts support this clonotype. The rearrangement joins TRBV29-1 to TRBJ2-2; a weak D match, TRBD1 (5 bases). Trimming took off 3 bases at V and 0 bases at J, with 5 bases between the two ends. Germline V lookup: CDR1 SQVTM, CDR2 ANQGSEA. There are 13 residues in the CDR3. CDR3 protein: CSVEGPNTGELFF. The CDR3 DNA sequence: TGCAGCGTTGAGGGGCCGAACACCGGGGAGCTGTTTTTT.

The gene calls are TRBV5-1 and TRBJ2-1; D could derive from TRBD1 or TRBD2 (7 bases each). Germline CDR1 SGHRS, CDR2 YFSETQ. The CDR3 runs to 15 residues. V was shortened by 3 bases and J by 5 bases, with 15 bases between the two germline ends. For the CDR3, the DNA is TGCGCCAGCAGCTACCGACAGGGACTAAACAATGAGCAGTTCTTC. Protein sequence: CASSYRQGLNNEQFF.

J is TRBJ2-3 and V is TRBV11-2, with TRBD2 identical over 8 bases. CDR1 is SGHAT, CDR2 FQNNGV, per germline. V was pared by 5 bases and J by 2 bases, with 12 bases of the junction left unmatched. This CDR3 contains 17 residues. The CDR3 region is CASSVGWREALTDTQYF. Here the CDR3 DNA reads TGTGCCAGCAGCGTGGGTTGGCGGGAGGCCCTCACAGATACGCAGTATTTT.

The rearrangement uses TRBV2 and TRBJ1-2, with D unresolved. Germline CDR1 and CDR2: SNHLY and FYNNEI. The V end was cut by 7 bases, the J end by 0 bases, with 9 bases between. The CDR3 has 13 residues. The CDR3 DNA reads as TGTGCCAGCACAGGCACGGCTAACTATGGCTACACCTTC. Its protein is CASTGTANYGYTF.

The chain links TRBV27 to TRBJ2-1; possible D gene TRBD2, 6 bases. The V gene's germline CDR1 is MNHEY and CDR2 SMNVEV (reference sequence). Trimming cost V 8 bases and J 5 bases, with 16 bases left between them. CDR3 length: 14 residues. The CDR3: CASAPGGINNEQFF. In DNA, the CDR3 is TGTGCCAGCGCCCCTGGGGGGATCAACAATGAGCAGTTCTTC.

The chain employs TRBV5-1 and TRBJ2-1, with a weak D call TRBD2 (6 bases). V gave up 4 bases and J gave up 6 bases, with 20 bases separating them. Per the germline V gene, CDR1 is SGHRS and CDR2 is YFSETQ. CDR3 length: 16 amino acids. The CDR3 is CASSTWTPPRGNEQFF. The CDR3 coding sequence is TGCGCCAGCAGCACCTGGACACCTCCGCGGGGCAATGAGCAGTTCTTC. Full variable domain (outside the CDR3, taken from reference TRBV5-1 and TRBJ2-1): KAGVTQTPRYLIKTRGQQVTLSCSPISGHRSVSWYQQTPGQGLQFLFEYFSETQRNKGNFPGRFSGRQFSNSRSEMNVSTLELGDSALYLCASSTWTPPRGNEQFFGPGTRLTVL.

The chain has TRBV10-3 and TRBJ1-1; 9 nucleotides match TRBD1. The CDR3 extends over 16 amino acids. The germline gives CDR1 ENHRY, CDR2 SYGVKD. V dropped 7 bases and J dropped 0; count of bases not matched to a gene: 9. The CDR3 DNA sequence: TGTGCCATCACCAGGGACAGGGAGGCAATGAACACTGAAGCTTTCTTT. Translated: CAITRDREAMNTEAFF.